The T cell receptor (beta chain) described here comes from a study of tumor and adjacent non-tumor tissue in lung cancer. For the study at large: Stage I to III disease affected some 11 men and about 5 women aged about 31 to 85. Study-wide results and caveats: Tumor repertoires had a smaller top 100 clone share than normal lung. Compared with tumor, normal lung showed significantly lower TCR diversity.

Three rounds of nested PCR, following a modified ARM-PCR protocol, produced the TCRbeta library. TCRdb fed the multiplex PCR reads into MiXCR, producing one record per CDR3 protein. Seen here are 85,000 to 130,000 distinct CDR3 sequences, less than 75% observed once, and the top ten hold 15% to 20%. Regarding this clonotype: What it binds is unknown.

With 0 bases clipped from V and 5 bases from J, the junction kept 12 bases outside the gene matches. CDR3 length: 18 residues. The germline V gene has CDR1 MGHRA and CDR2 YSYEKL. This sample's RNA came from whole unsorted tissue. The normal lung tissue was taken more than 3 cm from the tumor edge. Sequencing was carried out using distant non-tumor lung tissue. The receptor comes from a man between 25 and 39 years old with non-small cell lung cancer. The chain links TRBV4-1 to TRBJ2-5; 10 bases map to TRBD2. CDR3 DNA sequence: TGCGCCAGCAGCCAAGATGGGGGGATAGCGGGAGGTGAGGAGACCCAGTACTTC. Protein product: CASSQDGGIAGGEETQYF.